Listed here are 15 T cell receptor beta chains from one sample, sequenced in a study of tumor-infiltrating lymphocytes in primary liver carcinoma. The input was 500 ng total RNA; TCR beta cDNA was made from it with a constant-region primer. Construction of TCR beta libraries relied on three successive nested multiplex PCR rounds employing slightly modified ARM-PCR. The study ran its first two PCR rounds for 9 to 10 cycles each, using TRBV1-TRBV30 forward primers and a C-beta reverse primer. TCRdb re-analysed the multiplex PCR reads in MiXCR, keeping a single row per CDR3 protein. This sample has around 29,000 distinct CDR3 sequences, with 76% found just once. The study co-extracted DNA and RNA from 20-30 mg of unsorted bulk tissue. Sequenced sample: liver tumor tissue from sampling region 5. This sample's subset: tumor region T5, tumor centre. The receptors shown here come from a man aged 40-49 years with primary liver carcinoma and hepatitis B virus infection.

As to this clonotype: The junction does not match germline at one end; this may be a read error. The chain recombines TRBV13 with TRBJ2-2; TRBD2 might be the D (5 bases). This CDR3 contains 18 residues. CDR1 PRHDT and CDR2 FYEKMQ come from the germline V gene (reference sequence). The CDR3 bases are TGTGACAGCAGCTCAAGCAGTGAGAGGGTGGGAGACACCGGGGAGATGTTTTTT. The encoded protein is CDSSSSSERVGDTGEMFF.

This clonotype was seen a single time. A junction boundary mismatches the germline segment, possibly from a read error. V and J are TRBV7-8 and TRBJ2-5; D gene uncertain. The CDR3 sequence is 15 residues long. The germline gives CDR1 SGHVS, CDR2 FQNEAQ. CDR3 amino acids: CASSLRLAAQETQYF. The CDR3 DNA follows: TGTGCCAGCAGCCTCCGTCTGGCGGCACAAGAGACCCAGTATTTC.

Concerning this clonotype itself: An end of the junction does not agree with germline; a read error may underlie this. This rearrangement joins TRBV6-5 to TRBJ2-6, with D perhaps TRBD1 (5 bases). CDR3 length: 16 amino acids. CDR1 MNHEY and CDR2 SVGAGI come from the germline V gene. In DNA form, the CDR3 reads TGTACCAGCAGTTACGCCGCAGGGTCTGGGGCTAACGTCCTGACTTTC. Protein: CTSSYAAGSGANVLTF.

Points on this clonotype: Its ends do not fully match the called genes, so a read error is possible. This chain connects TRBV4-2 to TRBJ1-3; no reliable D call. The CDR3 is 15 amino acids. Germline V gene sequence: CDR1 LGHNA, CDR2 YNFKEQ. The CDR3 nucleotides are TGTGCCAGCAGCCAGTTCGATGTTGGTGGGAACATCATATATTTT. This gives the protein CASSQFDVGGNIIYF.

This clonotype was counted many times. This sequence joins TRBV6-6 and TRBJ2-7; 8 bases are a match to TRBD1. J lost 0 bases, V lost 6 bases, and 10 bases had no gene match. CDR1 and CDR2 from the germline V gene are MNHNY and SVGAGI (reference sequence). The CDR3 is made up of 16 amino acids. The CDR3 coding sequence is TGTGCCAGCAGCAAAACGGGACAGGCGTTCTCCTACGAGCAGTACTTC. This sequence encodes CASSKTGQAFSYEQYF.

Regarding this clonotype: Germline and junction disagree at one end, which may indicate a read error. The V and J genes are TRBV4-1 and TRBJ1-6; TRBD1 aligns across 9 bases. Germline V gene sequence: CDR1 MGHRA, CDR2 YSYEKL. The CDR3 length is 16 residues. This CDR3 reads CASSHYLQGADSHLHF. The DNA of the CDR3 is TGCGCCAGCAGCCACTACCTACAGGGGGCTGATTCACACCTCCACTTT.

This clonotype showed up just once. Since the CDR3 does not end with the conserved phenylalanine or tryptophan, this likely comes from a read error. The chain's CDR3 is CASSRIRLAGHLQETQYL. Here the CDR3 DNA reads TGTGCCAGCAGTCGAATACGACTAGCGGGACACTTACAAGAGACCCAGTACCTC. V is TRBV28 and J is TRBJ2-5; 11 positions match TRBD2. Germline CDR1 reads MDHEN; CDR2 reads SYDVKM. Trimming removed 5 bases from V and 2 bases from J; junction bases left unmatched: 13. The CDR3 loop spans 18 amino acids.

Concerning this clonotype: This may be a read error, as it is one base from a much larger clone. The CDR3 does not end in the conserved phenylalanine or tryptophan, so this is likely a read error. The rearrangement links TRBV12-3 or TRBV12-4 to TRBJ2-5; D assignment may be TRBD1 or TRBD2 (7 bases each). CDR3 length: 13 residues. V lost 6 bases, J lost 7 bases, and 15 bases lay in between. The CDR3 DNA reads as TGTGCCAGCAGCCGGATCAGGGGGGGGACCCAGTACCTC. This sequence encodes CASSRIRGGTQYL.

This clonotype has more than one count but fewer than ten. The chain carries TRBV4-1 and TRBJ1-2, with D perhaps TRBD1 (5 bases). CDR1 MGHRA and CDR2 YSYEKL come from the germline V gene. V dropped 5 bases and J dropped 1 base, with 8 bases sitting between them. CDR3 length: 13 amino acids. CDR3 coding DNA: TGCGCCAGCAGCGAGACAGTTAACTATGGCTACACCTTC. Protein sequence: CASSETVNYGYTF.

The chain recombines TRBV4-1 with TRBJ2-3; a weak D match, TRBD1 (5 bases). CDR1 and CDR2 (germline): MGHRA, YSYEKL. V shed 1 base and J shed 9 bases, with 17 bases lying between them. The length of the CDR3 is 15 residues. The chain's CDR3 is CASSQGLPYTGTQYF. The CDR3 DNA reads TGCGCCAGCAGCCAAGGTCTTCCCTACACAGGCACGCAGTATTTT.

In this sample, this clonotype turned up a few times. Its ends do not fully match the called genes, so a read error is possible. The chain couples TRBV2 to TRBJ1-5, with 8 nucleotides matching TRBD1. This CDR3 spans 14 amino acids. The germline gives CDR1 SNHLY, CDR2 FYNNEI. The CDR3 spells CASGEQGVHQPQHF. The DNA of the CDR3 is TGTGCCAGCGGTGAACAGGGGGTACATCAGCCCCAGCATTTT.

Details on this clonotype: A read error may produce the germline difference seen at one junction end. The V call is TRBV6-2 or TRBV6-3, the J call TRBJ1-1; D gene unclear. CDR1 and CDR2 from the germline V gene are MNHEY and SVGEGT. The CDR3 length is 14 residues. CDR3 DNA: TGTGCCAGAAGTTACCCAGAGTTGAACACTGAAGCTCTCTTT. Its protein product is CARSYPELNTEALF.

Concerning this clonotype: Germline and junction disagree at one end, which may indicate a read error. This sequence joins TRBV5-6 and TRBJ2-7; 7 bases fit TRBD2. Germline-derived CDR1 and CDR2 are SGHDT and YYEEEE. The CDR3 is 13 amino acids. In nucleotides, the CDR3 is TGTACCAGCGTACTATCGGGAGGCTACGAGCAGTACTTC. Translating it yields CTSVLSGGYEQYF. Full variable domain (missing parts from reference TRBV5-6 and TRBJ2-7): DAGVTQSPTHLIKTRGQQVTLRCSPKSGHDTVSWYQQALGQGPQFIFQYYEEEERQRGNFPDRFSGHQFPNYSSELNVNALLLGDSALYLCTSVLSGGYEQYFGPGTRLTVT.

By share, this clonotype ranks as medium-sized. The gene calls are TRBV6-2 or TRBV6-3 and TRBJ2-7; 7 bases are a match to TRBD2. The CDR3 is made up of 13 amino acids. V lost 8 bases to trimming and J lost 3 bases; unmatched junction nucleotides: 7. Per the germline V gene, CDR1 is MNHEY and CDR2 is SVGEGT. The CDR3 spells CASSWREHYEQYF. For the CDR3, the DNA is TGTGCCAGCTCGTGGCGGGAGCACTACGAGCAGTACTTC.

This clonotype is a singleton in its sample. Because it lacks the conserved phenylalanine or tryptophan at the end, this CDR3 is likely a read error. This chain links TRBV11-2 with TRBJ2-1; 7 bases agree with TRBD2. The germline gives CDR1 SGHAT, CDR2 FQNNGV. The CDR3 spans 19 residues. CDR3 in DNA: TGTACCAGCAGCTTAGATGAGCGATTCAGCGGGACCCTTTACAATGAGCAGTTCTTG. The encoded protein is CTSSLDERFSGTLYNEQFL.